This note documents a single TCR beta chain sequence. A much larger clone differs by one base, so this may be a read error. A second roughly 6 to 11 cycle PCR used barcoded and J-beta primers. TCRdb re-called the 5' RACE reads with MiXCR, one entry per CDR3 protein. This repertoire shows 580,000 or so distinct CDR3 sequences, roughly 48% found once; its top ten account for about 22%. The CDR3 length is 14 residues. In germline, CDR1 is LGHNA, CDR2 YSLEER. The data originate from a study of blood T cells in healthy people across ages. The sample taken for sequencing was blood. The clonotype was recovered from a man at least 80 years old in good health. The chain has TRBV4-3 and TRBJ2-4; D unclear. The J call is in doubt because the DNA end fits TRBJ2-7 better. The chain's CDR3 is CAGSQGTGVYEQYF. Here the CDR3 DNA reads TGCGCCGGCAGCCAAGGAACTGGGGTTTACGAGCAGTACTTC.